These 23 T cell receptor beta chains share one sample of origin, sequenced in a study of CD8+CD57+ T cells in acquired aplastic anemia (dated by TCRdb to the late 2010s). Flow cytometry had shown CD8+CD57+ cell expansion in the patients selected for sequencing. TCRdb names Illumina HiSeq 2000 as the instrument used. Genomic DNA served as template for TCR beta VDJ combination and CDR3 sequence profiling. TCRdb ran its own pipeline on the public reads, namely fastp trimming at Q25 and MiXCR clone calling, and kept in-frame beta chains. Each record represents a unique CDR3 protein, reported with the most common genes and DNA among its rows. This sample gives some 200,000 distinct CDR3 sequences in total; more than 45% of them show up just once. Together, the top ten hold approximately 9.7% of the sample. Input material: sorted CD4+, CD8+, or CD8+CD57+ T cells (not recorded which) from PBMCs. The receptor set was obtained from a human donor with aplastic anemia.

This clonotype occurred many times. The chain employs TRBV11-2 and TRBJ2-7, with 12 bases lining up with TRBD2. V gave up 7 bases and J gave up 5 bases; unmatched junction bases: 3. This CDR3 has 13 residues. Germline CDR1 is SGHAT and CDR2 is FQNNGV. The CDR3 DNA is TGTGCCAGCATCCGGACTAGCGGGAACGAGCAGTACTTC. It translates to CASIRTSGNEQYF.

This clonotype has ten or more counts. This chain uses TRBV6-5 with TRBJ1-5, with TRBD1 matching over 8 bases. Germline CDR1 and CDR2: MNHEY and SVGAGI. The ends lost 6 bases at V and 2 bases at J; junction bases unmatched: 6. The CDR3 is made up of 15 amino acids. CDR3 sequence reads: CASSSDRARNQPQHF. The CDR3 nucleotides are TGTGCCAGCAGCTCGGACAGGGCGCGCAATCAGCCCCAGCATTTT.

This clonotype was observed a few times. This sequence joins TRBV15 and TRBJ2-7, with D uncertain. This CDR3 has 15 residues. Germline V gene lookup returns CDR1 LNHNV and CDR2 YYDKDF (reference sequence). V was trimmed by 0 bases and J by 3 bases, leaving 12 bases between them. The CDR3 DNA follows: TGTGCCACCAGCAGAGATAGTACCTTAGTCTACGAGCAGTACTTC. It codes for CATSRDSTLVYEQYF.

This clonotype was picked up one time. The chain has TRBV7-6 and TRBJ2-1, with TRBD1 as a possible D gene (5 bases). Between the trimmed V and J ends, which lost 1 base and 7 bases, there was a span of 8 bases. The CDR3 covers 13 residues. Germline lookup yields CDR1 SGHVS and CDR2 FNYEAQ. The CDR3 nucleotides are TGTGCCAGCAGCTTAGTGACAGCGAATGAGCAGTTCTTC. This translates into CASSLVTANEQFF.

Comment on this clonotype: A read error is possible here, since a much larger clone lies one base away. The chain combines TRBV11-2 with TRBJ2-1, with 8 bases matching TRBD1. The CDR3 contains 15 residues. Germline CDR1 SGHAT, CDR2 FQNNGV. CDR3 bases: TGTGCCGGCAGCTTACAGGGGGATTTCTACAATGAGCAGTTCTTC. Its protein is CAGSLQGDFYNEQFF.

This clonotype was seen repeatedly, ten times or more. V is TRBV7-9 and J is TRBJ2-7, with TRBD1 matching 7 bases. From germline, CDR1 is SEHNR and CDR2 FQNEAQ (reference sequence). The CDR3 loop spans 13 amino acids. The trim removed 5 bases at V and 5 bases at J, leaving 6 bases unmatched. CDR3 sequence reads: CASSLDRFDEQYF. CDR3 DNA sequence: TGTGCCAGCAGCCTGGACAGGTTCGACGAGCAGTACTTC.

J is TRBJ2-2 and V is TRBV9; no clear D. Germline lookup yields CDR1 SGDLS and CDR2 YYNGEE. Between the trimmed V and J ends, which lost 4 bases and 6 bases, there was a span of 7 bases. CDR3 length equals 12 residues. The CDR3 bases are TGTGCCAGCAGCAAGAGCTCCGGGGAGCTGTTTTTT. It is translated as CASSKSSGELFF.

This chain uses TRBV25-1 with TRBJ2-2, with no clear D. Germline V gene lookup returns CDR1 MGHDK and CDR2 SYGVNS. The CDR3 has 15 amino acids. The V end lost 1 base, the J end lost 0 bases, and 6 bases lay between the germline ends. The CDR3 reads CASSEWASNTGELFF. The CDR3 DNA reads TGTGCCAGCAGTGAATGGGCCTCGAACACCGGGGAGCTGTTTTTT.

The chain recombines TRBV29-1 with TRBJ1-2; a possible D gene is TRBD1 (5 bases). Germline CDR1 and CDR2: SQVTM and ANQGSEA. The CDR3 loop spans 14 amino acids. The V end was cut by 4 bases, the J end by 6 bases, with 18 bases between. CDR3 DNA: TGCAGCGTTGTCATCCTACCGGGGGATAATGGCTACACCTTC. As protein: CSVVILPGDNGYTF.

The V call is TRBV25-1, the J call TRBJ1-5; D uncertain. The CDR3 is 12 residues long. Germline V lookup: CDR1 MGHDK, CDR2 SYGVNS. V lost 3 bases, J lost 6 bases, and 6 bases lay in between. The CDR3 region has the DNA TGTGCCAGCAGTGATTGGGGTCAGCCCCAGCATTTT. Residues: CASSDWGQPQHF.

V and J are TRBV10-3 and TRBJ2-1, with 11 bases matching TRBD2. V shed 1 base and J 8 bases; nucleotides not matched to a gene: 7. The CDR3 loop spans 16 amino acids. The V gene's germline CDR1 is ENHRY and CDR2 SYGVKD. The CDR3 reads CAISELLAGEVDEQFF. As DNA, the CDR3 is TGTGCCATCAGTGAGTTACTAGCGGGAGAGGTCGATGAGCAGTTCTTC.

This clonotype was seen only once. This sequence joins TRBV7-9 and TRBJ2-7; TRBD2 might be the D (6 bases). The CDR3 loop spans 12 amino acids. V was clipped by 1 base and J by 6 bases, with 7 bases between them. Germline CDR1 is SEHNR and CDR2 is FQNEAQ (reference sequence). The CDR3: CASSLGGTEQYF. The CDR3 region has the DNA TGTGCCAGCAGCTTAGGCGGGACCGAGCAGTACTTC.

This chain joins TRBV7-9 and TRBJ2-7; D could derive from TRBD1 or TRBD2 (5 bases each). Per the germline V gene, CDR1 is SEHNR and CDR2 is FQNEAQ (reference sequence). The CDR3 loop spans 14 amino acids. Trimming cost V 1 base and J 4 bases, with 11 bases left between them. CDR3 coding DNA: TGTGCCAGCAGCTTAGACGGGGCTTTATACGAGCAGTACTTC. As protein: CASSLDGALYEQYF. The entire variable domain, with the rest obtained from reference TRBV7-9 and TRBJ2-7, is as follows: DTGVSQNPRHKITKRGQNVTFRCDPISEHNRLYWYRQTLGQGPEFLTYFQNEAQLEKSRLLSDRFSAERPKGSFSTLEIQRTEQGDSAMYLCASSLDGALYEQYFGPGTRLTVT.

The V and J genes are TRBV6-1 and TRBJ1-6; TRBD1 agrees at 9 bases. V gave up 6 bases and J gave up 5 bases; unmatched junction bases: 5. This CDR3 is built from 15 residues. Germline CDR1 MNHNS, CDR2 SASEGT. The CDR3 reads CASRRRTGDNSPLHF. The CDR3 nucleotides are TGTGCCAGCAGGCGCCGGACAGGGGATAATTCACCCCTCCACTTT.

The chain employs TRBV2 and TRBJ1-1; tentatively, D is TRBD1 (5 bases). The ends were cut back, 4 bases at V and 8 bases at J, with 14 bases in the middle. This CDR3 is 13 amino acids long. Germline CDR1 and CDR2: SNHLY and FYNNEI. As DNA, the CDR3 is TGTGCCAGCAGTGTCAGGGTGTCAGGGGAAGCTTTCTTT. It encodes CASSVRVSGEAFF.

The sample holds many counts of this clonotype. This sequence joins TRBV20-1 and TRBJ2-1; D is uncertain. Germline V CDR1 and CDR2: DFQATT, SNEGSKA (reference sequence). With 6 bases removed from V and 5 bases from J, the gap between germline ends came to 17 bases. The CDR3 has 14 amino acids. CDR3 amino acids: CSAKAPQSNNEQFF. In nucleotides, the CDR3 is TGCAGTGCCAAAGCTCCGCAGAGTAACAATGAGCAGTTCTTC.

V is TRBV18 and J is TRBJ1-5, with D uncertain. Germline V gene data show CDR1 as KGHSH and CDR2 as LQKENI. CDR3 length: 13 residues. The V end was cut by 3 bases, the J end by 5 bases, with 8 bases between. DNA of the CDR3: TGTGCCAGCTCACCTAGGCGGGATCAGCCCCAGCATTTT. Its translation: CASSPRRDQPQHF. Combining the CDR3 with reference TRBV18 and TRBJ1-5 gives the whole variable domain NAGVMQNPRHLVRRRGQEARLRCSPMKGHSHVYWYRQLPEEGLKFMVYLQKENIIDESGMPKERFSAEFPKEGPSILRIQQVVRGDSAAYFCASSPRRDQPQHFGDGTRLSIL.

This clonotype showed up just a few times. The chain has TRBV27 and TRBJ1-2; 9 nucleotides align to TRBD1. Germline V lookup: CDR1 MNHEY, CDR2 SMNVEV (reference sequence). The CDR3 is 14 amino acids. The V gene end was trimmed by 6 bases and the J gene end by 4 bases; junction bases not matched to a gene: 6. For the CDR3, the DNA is TGTGCCAGCAGCCGGGACAGGGACAGCTATGGCTACACCTTC. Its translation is CASSRDRDSYGYTF.

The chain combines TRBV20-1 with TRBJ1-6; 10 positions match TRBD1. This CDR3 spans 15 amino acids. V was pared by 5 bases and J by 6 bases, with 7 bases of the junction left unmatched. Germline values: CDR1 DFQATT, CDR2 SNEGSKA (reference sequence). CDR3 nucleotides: TGCAGTGCTTTAACCGGGACAGGGGTTAATTCACCCCTCCACTTT. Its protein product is CSALTGTGVNSPLHF.

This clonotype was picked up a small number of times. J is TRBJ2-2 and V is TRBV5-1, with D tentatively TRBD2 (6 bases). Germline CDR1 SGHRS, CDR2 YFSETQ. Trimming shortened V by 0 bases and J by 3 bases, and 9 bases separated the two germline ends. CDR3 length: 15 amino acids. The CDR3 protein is CASSLAGVDTGELFF. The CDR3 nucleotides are TGCGCCAGCAGCTTGGCGGGAGTGGACACCGGGGAGCTGTTTTTT.

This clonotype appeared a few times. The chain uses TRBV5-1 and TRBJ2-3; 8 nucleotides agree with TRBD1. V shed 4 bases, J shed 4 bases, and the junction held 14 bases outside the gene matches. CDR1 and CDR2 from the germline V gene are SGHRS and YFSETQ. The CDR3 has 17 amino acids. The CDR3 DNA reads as TGCGCCAGCAGCCCACTACCCCCGACAGGGGTGGCAGATACGCAGTATTTT. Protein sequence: CASSPLPPTGVADTQYF.

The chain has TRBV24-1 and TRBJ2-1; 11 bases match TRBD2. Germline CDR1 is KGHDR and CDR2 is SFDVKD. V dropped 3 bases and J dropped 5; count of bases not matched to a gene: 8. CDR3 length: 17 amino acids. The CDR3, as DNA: TGTGCCACCAGTGATGGTGTAGCGGGAGGGTCCCACAATGAGCAGTTCTTC. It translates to CATSDGVAGGSHNEQFF.

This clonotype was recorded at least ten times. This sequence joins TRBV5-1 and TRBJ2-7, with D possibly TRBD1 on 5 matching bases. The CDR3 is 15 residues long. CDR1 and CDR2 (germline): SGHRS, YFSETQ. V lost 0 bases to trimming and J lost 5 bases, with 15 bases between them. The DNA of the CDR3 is TGCGCCAGCAGCTTGGGTAGCAGGGATCCTGACGAGCAGTACTTC. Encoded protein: CASSLGSRDPDEQYF.